The sequence of this TCR beta chain was determined in a study of T-cell memory formation after mild COVID-19. Findings and limits, study-wide: Balance between CD4 and CD8 was seen in clones contracting day 15 to 85, and a CD4+ lean was seen in later expanders.

Worth noting for this clonotype: Antigen unknown.

TCRdb itself ran the 5' RACE reads through MiXCR, one entry per CDR3 protein. The sample contains 250,000 to 300,000 distinct CDR3 sequences, more than 15% of which appear only once. V trimming: 4 bases; J trimming: 4 bases; junction bases outside the gene matches: 1. CDR3 length equals 14 residues. The sample comprised PBMCs or a T cell subset sorted from them (not recorded which). This TCR was recovered from a man between 18 and 35 years old who had mild COVID-19 (a few samples of this study predate the infection). Cell type and time point are not known. The gene calls are TRBV12-3 or TRBV12-4 and TRBJ1-1; TRBD1 matches 12 bases. CDR3 protein: CASSWGQGATEAFF. The DNA for the CDR3 is TGTGCCAGCAGTTGGGGACAGGGGGCCACTGAAGCTTTCTTT.